This TCR beta chain emerged from a study of naive and memory T cell subsets. Points from the study as a whole: From naive to CM, EM and EMRA, diversity decreased and Gini increased. Naive and memory repertoire findings lacked a ground truth for validation.

The beta constant-region primer was an equimolar mix of two oligonucleotides covering TRBC1 and TRBC2. A 12-nucleotide UMI and the SP2 primer were added to the cDNA 3' end by oligonucleotide ligation. From the UMI-ligation and nested PCR reads, TCRdb called clonotypes with MiXCR, one entry per CDR3 protein. Here the sample spans about 85,000 distinct CDR3 sequences, 13% being singletons. This clonotype was observed at least ten times. Antigen: not known. Separate alpha and beta amplification began at the second PCR step. Trimming cost V 6 bases and J 0 bases, with 15 bases left between them. The CDR3 spans 15 residues. Germline loops: CDR1 MNHNY, CDR2 SVGAGI (reference sequence).

The sample taken for sequencing was central memory CD4+ T cells from blood. The V gene is TRBV6-6, the J gene TRBJ2-7, with D possibly matching TRBD2 (6 bases). The receptor was derived from a human donor in good health. CDR3 sequence: CASRIASGLSYEQYF. The DNA for the CDR3 is TGTGCCAGCAGGATCGCCTCGGGACTCTCCTACGAGCAGTACTTC.